What follows are 23 T cell receptor beta chains derived from one specimen sequenced in a study of early T cells in non-severe SARS-CoV-2 infection (dated by TCRdb to the early 2020s). Library preparation was by 5' RACE. The sample was run on a NextSeq 500. The public reads were quality trimmed at Q25 with fastp and then assembled into clones with MiXCR by TCRdb, keeping productive beta chains. Each entry is one CDR3 protein sequence, shown with its most common DNA and genes. In all, the sample holds tens of thousands of distinct CDR3 sequences, and around 4.6% of those were seen once. The biggest ten clones account for about 14% of the sample. Sample: whole blood. These receptors originate from an adult who was a healthcare worker with PCR-confirmed SARS-CoV-2 infection or an uninfected control (not recorded which).

This clonotype was seen only a few times. The genes are TRBV7-2 and TRBJ1-2; D not resolved. This CDR3 spans 13 amino acids. Trimming pared 7 bases from V and 4 bases from J, leaving 13 bases between. Per germline, CDR1 SGHTA and CDR2 FQGNSA. The CDR3 region has the DNA TGTGCCAGCACTCCACAACGCGGCTATGGCTACACCTTC. This gives the protein CASTPQRGYGYTF. The full variable domain, with the rest looked up from reference TRBV7-2 and TRBJ1-2, is GAGVSQSPSNKVTEKGKDVELRCDPISGHTALYWYRQSLGQGLEFLIYFQGNSAPDKSGLPSDRFSAERTGGSVSTLTIQRTQQEDSAVYLCASTPQRGYGYTFGSGTRLTVV.

The chain carries TRBV5-6 and TRBJ2-2; possibly TRBD1 for D (5 bases). CDR1 is SGHDT and CDR2 is YYEEEE in the germline V gene. This CDR3 has 16 amino acids. V dropped 1 base and J dropped 1 base, with 11 bases sitting between them. The CDR3: CASSLSGRVNTGELFF. In DNA, the CDR3 is TGTGCCAGCAGCTTGTCTGGCAGGGTGAACACCGGGGAGCTGTTTTTT. The variable domain in full, completed from reference TRBV5-6 and TRBJ2-2, reads DAGVTQSPTHLIKTRGQQVTLRCSPKSGHDTVSWYQQALGQGPQFIFQYYEEEERQRGNFPDRFSGHQFPNYSSELNVNALLLGDSALYLCASSLSGRVNTGELFFGEGSRLTVL.

A word on this clonotype: This sequence may be a read error, since a much larger clone differs from it by one base. V and J are TRBV28 and TRBJ1-1, with 8 bases aligning to TRBD1. Germline V gene sequence: CDR1 MDHEN, CDR2 SYDVKM. The CDR3 sequence is 14 residues long. The DNA for the CDR3 is TGTGCCAGCAGTTCCCAGGGGGCCAGAACTGAAGCTTACTTT. Translating gives CASSSQGARTEAYF.

This clonotype has ten or more counts. The V and J genes are TRBV20-1 and TRBJ2-1; D assignment may be TRBD1 or TRBD2 (5 bases each). The CDR3 length is 12 residues. Germline loops: CDR1 DFQATT, CDR2 SNEGSKA (reference sequence). V gave up 5 bases and J gave up 10 bases, with 15 bases separating them. This CDR3 is CSAEGQGREQFF. Written as DNA, the CDR3 is TGCAGTGCTGAGGGTCAGGGCCGCGAGCAGTTCTTC.

This clonotype appeared many times. This chain connects TRBV6-1 to TRBJ1-2; D call uncertain. V lost 2 bases, J lost 4 bases, and 11 bases lay in between. Looked up from germline, CDR1 is MNHNS and CDR2 is SASEGT. The CDR3 totals 14 residues. CDR3 loop: CASSELGRSYGYTF. The CDR3 DNA sequence: TGTGCCAGCAGTGAATTGGGTAGGAGCTATGGCTACACCTTC.

This clonotype was observed a few times. The chain recombines TRBV7-9 with TRBJ2-3, with TRBD2 matching over 8 bases. J lost 2 bases, V lost 3 bases, and 7 bases had no gene match. This CDR3 spans 16 amino acids. Per germline, CDR1 SEHNR and CDR2 FQNEAQ (reference sequence). CDR3 residues: CASSFSLAGFTDTQYF. DNA of the CDR3: TGTGCCAGCAGCTTCAGTCTAGCGGGTTTCACAGATACGCAGTATTTT.

This clonotype was seen more than once but under ten times. The chain recombines TRBV7-8 with TRBJ2-3; a possible D gene is TRBD2 (5 bases). The CDR3 extends over 16 amino acids. CDR1 is SGHVS, CDR2 FQNEAQ, per germline. The ends were cut back, 4 bases at V and 1 base at J, with 15 bases in the middle. Written as DNA, the CDR3 is TGTGCCAGCAGCTCTAGGACCGGGGTTCGCACAGATACGCAGTATTTT. Amino acids: CASSSRTGVRTDTQYF.

The gene calls are TRBV11-2 and TRBJ2-5; weak D call: TRBD2 (6 bases). Germline loops: CDR1 SGHAT, CDR2 FQNNGV. The V gene lost 3 bases and the J gene lost 2 bases, with 10 bases spanning the gap. The CDR3 sequence is 14 residues long. The CDR3 coding sequence is TGTGCCAGCAGCTTGGTCCGGGGGCAAGAGACCCAGTACTTC. Translating it yields CASSLVRGQETQYF.

This clonotype was seen repeatedly, ten times or more. The J gene is TRBJ1-2, the V gene TRBV2, with 7 bases that match TRBD1. The germline CDR1 and CDR2 sequences are SNHLY and FYNNEI. The CDR3 is 13 residues long. V was pared by 8 bases and J by 13 bases, with 16 bases of the junction left unmatched. CDR3 coding DNA: TGTGCCAGCGGGGACAGTCCTTCGGGTTCTGGCACCTTC. The encoded protein is CASGDSPSGSGTF.

The chain uses TRBV4-2 and TRBJ1-1; D ambiguous. The CDR3 covers 15 residues. Germline assignment: CDR1 LGHNA and CDR2 YNFKEQ. Trimming shortened V by 0 bases and J by 8 bases, and 16 bases separated the two germline ends. DNA of the CDR3: TGTGCCAGCAGCCAAGAGGGGAGTGGGGTAGCAGAAGCTTTCTTT. Protein sequence: CASSQEGSGVAEAFF.

This clonotype has only a few counts. The rearrangement uses TRBV6-2 or TRBV6-3 and TRBJ2-7; TRBD1 might be the D (5 bases). V dropped 4 bases and J dropped 0 bases, with 16 bases sitting between them. The length of the CDR3 is 16 residues. The germline V gene has CDR1 MNHEY and CDR2 SVGEGT. The CDR3 protein is CASSSKRQLTSYEQYF. For the CDR3, the DNA is TGTGCCAGCAGTTCAAAAAGACAGTTAACCTCCTACGAGCAGTACTTC.

J is TRBJ2-1 and V is TRBV4-3; maybe TRBD1 (6 bases). CDR3 length: 14 amino acids. V lost 3 bases and J lost 9, with 15 bases in between. Looked up from germline, CDR1 is LGHNA and CDR2 is YSLEER. This CDR3 is CASSHQGKGREQFF. The CDR3, as DNA: TGCGCCAGCAGCCACCAGGGGAAGGGACGTGAGCAGTTCTTC.

This clonotype occurred many times. The chain carries TRBV30 and TRBJ1-1; D remains ambiguous. Germline lookup yields CDR1 GTSNPN and CDR2 SVGIG (reference sequence). This CDR3 comprises 13 residues. The V end lost 0 bases, the J end lost 5 bases, and 10 bases lay between the germline ends. The CDR3 DNA is TGTGCCTGGAGTGTCACTGGAGGTACTGAAGCTTTCTTT. Translation: CAWSVTGGTEAFF.

This clonotype has a handful of counts. The chain combines TRBV6-2 or TRBV6-3 with TRBJ1-6; 10 nucleotides match TRBD1. This CDR3 contains 15 residues. V lost 5 bases to trimming and J lost 7 bases; unmatched junction nucleotides: 5. CDR1 and CDR2 from the germline V gene are MNHEY and SVGEGT. The CDR3, as DNA: TGTGCCAGCAGTCCCGAGACAGGGGGCAATTCACCCCTCCACTTT. Its protein product is CASSPETGGNSPLHF.

The sample holds a few counts of this clonotype. V and J are TRBV6-6 and TRBJ1-6; D might be TRBD1 (5 bases). V dropped 8 bases and J dropped 7 bases, with 9 bases sitting between them. The CDR3 is made up of 12 amino acids. CDR1 and CDR2 from the germline V gene are MNHNY and SVGAGI (reference sequence). In nucleotides, the CDR3 is TGTGCCAGCCAGGGATGGAATTCACCCCTCCACTTT. It specifies CASQGWNSPLHF.

This clonotype was seen a few times. The chain couples TRBV2 to TRBJ2-2; no clear D. Germline V lookup: CDR1 SNHLY, CDR2 FYNNEI. CDR3 length: 14 amino acids. Trimming stripped 4 bases from V and 5 bases from J, with 11 bases between. This CDR3 is CASSVGFGTGELFF. CDR3 bases: TGTGCCAGCAGTGTTGGTTTCGGGACCGGGGAGCTGTTTTTT.

In its sample, this clonotype was seen a few times. The chain uses TRBV7-9 and TRBJ2-1, with 8 positions matching TRBD2. Losses at the gene ends were 4 bases for V and 10 bases for J; bases not matched to a gene: 12. The CDR3 is 15 amino acids. Germline-derived CDR1 and CDR2 are SEHNR and FQNEAQ (reference sequence). The CDR3 coding sequence is TGTGCCAGCAGCTCAGCCTTCTCCGGGGGGGAGGAGCAGTTCTTC. It translates to CASSSAFSGGEEQFF.

This clonotype occurred many times. This chain uses TRBV27 with TRBJ1-6, with D possibly matching TRBD1 (5 bases). CDR1 and CDR2 (germline): MNHEY, SMNVEV (reference sequence). The V gene lost 3 bases and the J gene lost 3 bases, with 6 bases spanning the gap. The CDR3 runs 14 residues. DNA for the CDR3: TGTGCCAGCAGTTTGGGGGACTATAATTCACCCCTCCACTTT. Its protein product is CASSLGDYNSPLHF.

This clonotype was seen many times. This chain uses TRBV3-1 with TRBJ1-1; D perhaps matches TRBD1 (5 bases). There are 15 residues in the CDR3. The V gene's germline CDR1 is LGHDT and CDR2 YNNKEL (reference sequence). Trimming removed 4 bases at V and 0 bases at J, with 12 bases between. The CDR3 reads CASSLKGLVNTEAFF. In DNA form, the CDR3 reads TGTGCCAGCAGCCTCAAGGGGCTTGTGAACACTGAAGCTTTCTTT.

The chain couples TRBV9 to TRBJ2-6, with D possibly being TRBD1 (5 bases). The CDR3 totals 15 residues. Germline V gene data show CDR1 as SGDLS and CDR2 as YYNGEE. The V end lost 0 bases, the J end lost 4 bases, and 8 bases lay between the germline ends. Written as DNA, the CDR3 is TGTGCCAGCAGCGTAGTAGGGGCCGGGGCCAACGTCCTGACTTTC. Residues: CASSVVGAGANVLTF.

This clonotype has a count of ten or more. V and J are TRBV20-1 and TRBJ1-1; no definite D call. Germline V CDR1 and CDR2: DFQATT, SNEGSKA (reference sequence). This CDR3 is built from 13 residues. Between the trimmed V and J ends, which lost 4 bases and 2 bases, there was a span of 11 bases. The CDR3, as DNA: TGCAGTGCTAAGAGAGGCCTTAACACTGAAGCTTTCTTT. It translates to CSAKRGLNTEAFF.

This clonotype was detected ten times or more. The chain recombines TRBV21-1 with TRBJ2-3. TRBV21-1 is recorded as a pseudogene. The length of the CDR3 is 12 residues. CDR3 residues: CASRMGTDTQYF. The CDR3 nucleotides are TGTGCCAGCAGGATGGGCACAGATACGCAGTATTTT.

This clonotype has at least ten counts. V and J are TRBV18 and TRBJ1-2; D gene uncertain. The CDR3 length is 17 residues. Trimming took off 0 bases at V and 2 bases at J, with 16 bases between the two ends. Germline V gives CDR1 KGHSH, CDR2 LQKENI. The CDR3 coding sequence is TGTGCCAGCTCACCACCGCGAGCGGCCCCGTTAAACTATGGCTACACCTTC. This sequence encodes CASSPPRAAPLNYGYTF.